This record looks at one TCR beta chain sequence and its context. PCR primers comprised 60 Vbeta and 13 Jbeta primers. TCRdb's copy holds only in-frame clones and misses some; the assay was immunoSEQ multiplex PCR. The repertoire holds fewer than 250,000 clones, with over 60% as singletons. The sample comes from a study of cytomegalovirus exposure and HLA in healthy donors. Germline-derived CDR1 and CDR2 are ENHRY and SYGVKD. With 5 bases removed from V and 6 bases from J, the gap between germline ends came to 11 bases. This CDR3 is built from 13 residues. The sequenced sample was PBMCs. The sequence came from a man aged 35 to 55 in good health and CMV-seronegative. The rearrangement links TRBV10-3 to TRBJ2-1; a weak D match, TRBD1 (6 bases). CDR3 nucleotides: TGTGCCATCAGTTTACAGGGTAGCAATGAGCAGTTCTTC. The encoded protein is CAISLQGSNEQFF.